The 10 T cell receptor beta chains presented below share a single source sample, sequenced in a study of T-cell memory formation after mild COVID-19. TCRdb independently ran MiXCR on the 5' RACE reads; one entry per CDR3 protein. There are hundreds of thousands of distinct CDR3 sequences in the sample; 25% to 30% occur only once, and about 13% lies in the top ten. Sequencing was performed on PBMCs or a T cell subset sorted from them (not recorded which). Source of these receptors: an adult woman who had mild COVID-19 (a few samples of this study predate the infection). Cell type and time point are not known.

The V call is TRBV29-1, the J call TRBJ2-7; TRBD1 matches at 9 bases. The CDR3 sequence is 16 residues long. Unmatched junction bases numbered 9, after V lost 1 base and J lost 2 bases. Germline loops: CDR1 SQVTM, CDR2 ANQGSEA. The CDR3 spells CSVEGTGTGSTYEQYF. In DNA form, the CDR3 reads TGCAGCGTTGAAGGTACCGGGACAGGGAGTACCTACGAGCAGTACTTC.

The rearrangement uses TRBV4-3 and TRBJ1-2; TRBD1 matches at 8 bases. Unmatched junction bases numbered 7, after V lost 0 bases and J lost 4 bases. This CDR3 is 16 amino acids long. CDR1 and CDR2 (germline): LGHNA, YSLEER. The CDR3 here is CASSQDLGQGAYGYTF. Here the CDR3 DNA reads TGCGCCAGCAGCCAAGATTTGGGCCAGGGGGCCTATGGCTACACCTTC.

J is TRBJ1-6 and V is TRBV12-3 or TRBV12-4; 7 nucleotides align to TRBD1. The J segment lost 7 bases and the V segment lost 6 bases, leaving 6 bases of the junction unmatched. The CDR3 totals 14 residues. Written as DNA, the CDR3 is TGTGCCAGCAGGTCGGGACAGACGAATTCACCCCTCCACTTT. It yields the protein CASRSGQTNSPLHF.

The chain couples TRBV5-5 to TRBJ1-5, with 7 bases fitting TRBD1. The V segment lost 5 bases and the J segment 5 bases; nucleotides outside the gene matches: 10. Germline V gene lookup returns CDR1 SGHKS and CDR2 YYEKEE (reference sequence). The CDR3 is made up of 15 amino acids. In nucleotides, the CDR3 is TGTGCCAGCAGGCAGGGGGTGTATTTTGATCAGCCCCAGCATTTT. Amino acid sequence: CASRQGVYFDQPQHF.

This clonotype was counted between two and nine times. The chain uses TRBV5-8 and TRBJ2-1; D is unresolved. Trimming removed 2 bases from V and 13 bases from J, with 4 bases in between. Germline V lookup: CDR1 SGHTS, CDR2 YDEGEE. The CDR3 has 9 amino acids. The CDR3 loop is CASSLEQFF. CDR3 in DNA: TGTGCCAGCAGCTTAGAACAGTTCTTC.

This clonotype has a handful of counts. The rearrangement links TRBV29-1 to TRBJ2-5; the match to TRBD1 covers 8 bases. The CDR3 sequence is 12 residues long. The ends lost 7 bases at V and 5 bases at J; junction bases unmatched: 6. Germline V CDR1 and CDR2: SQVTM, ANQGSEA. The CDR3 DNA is TGCAGCGCTCGGACAGGGTTGGAGACCCAGTACTTC. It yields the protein CSARTGLETQYF.

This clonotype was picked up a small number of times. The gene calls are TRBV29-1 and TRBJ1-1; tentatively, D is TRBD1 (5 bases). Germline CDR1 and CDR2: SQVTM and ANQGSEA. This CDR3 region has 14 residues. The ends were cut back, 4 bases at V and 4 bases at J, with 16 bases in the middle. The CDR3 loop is CSVVPRQSRTEAFF. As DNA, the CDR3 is TGCAGCGTTGTGCCTAGACAGTCTCGCACTGAAGCTTTCTTT.

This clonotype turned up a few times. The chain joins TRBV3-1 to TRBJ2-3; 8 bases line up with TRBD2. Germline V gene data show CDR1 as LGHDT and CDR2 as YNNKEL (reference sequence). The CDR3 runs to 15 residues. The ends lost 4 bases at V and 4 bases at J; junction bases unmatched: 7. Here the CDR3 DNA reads TGTGCCAGCAGCCGGAGCGGGGGTCGGGCAGATACGCAGTATTTT. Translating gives CASSRSGGRADTQYF.

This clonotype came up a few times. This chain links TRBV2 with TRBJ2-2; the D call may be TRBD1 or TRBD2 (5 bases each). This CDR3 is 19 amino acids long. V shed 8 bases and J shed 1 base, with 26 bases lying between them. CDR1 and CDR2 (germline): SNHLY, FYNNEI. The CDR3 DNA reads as TGTGCCAGCTCACTTTGGGAGTTGGGGGACGGTGAGAACACCGGGGAGCTGTTTTTT. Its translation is CASSLWELGDGENTGELFF.

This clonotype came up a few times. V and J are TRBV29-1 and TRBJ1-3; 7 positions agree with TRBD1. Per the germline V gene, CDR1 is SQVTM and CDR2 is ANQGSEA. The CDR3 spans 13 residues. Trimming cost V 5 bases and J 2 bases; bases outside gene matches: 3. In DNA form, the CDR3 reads TGCAGCGTTAAGGGGGCGGCTGGAAACACCATATATTTT. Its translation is CSVKGAAGNTIYF.